The T cell receptor (beta chain) under discussion was sequenced for a study of cytomegalovirus exposure and HLA in healthy donors. Study-wide findings and caveats: In vitro checks showed that three CMV-associated chains really do target CMV antigens.

Some clones are missing from TCRdb's copy, which holds only in-frame ones; the method was immunoSEQ multiplex PCR. Of more than 85,000 clones in the sample, approximately 95% were seen once. Turning to this clone: Its antigen remains unidentified.

The J segment lost 8 bases and the V segment lost 3 bases, leaving 5 bases of the junction unmatched. There are 13 residues in the CDR3. The germline gives CDR1 SGDLS, CDR2 YYNGEE. This rearrangement joins TRBV9 to TRBJ2-4; 7 bases are shared with TRBD1. This clonotype was obtained from a woman younger than 30 in good health and CMV-seronegative. The sequenced sample consisted of PBMCs. As DNA, the CDR3 is TGTGCCAGCAGCGAAGACAGGGTGGACATTCAGTACTTC. The encoded protein is CASSEDRVDIQYF. Filled out from reference TRBV9 and TRBJ2-4, the complete variable domain reads DSGVTQTPKHLITATGQRVTLRCSPRSGDLSVYWYQQSLDQGLQFLIQYYNGEERAKGNILERFSAQQFPDLHSELNLSSLELGDSALYFCASSEDRVDIQYFGAGTRLSVL.